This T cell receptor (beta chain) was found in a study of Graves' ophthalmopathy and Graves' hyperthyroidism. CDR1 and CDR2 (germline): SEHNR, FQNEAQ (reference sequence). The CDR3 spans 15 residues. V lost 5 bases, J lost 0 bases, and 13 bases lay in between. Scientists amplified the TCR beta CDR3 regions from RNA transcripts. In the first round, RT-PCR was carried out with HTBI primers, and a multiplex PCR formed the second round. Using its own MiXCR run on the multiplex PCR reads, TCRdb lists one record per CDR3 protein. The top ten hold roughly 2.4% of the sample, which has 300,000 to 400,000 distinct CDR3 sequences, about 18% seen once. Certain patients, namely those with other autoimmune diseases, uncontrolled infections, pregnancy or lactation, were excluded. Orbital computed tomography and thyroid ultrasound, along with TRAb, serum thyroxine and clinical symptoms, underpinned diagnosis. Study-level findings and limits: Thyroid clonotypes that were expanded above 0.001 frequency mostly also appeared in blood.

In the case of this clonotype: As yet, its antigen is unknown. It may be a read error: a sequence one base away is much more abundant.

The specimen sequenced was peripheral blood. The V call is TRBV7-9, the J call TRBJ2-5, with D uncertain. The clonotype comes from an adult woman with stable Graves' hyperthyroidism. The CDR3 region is CASSPESKDQETQYF. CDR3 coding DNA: TGTGCCAGCAGCCCGGAGTCCAAAGACCAAGAGACCCAGTACTTC.